This is a list of T cell receptor beta chains from one sample in a study of T-cell reconstitution after alpha-beta-depleted transplantation in children. TCRdb processed the PCR reads anew with MiXCR; each CDR3 protein has one entry. Among about 600,000 distinct CDR3 sequences listed, 23% were seen once. The sample consisted of PBMCs, mostly from graft donor cells, taken 360 days after TCRalphabeta/CD19-depleted stem cell transplant. These receptors all come from a boy under three years old who had a stem cell transplant for acute myeloid leukemia, so the T cells may come from the graft donor. The CDR3 runs from the conserved cysteine through the conserved F or W. Fields, in order: D gene, V gene, clone size, CDR3 length, J gene, CDR3 protein, CDR3 DNA. D genes are given only for firm matches. Size tells how often a clone was seen (once, few, many) or the class of an expanded clone, and some rows leave it out.

d_gene: .
v_gene: TRBV12-3/TRBV12-4
abundance: .
len: 15
j_gene: TRBJ2-1
CDR3aa: CASRPTGDSYNEQFF
CDR3nt: TGTGCCAGCAGACCCACGGGGGACTCCTACAATGAGCAGTTCTTC

d_gene: TRBD2
v_gene: TRBV30
abundance: .
len: 14
j_gene: TRBJ2-3
CDR3aa: CAWCSGTSRDTQYF
CDR3nt: TGTGCCTGGTGCTCCGGGACTAGCCGAGATACGCAGTATTTT

d_gene: .
v_gene: TRBV20-1
abundance: many
len: 15
j_gene: TRBJ1-6
CDR3aa: CSAKVRTETDSPLHF
CDR3nt: TGCAGTGCCAAAGTTCGGACAGAAACAGATTCACCCCTCCACTTT

d_gene: TRBD1
v_gene: TRBV7-2
abundance: .
len: 16
j_gene: TRBJ2-1
CDR3aa: CASSLAWTGNYNEQFF
CDR3nt: TGTGCCAGCAGCTTAGCCTGGACAGGGAACTACAATGAGCAGTTCTTC

d_gene: TRBD2
v_gene: TRBV29-1
abundance: many
len: 13
j_gene: TRBJ2-7
CDR3aa: CSVRASGAYEQYF
CDR3nt: TGCAGCGTCCGAGCTAGCGGGGCCTACGAGCAGTACTTC

d_gene: TRBD2
v_gene: TRBV20-1
abundance: many
len: 13
j_gene: TRBJ2-3
CDR3aa: CSASGGAQDTQYF
CDR3nt: TGCAGTGCTAGCGGGGGGGCACAAGATACGCAGTATTTT

d_gene: .
v_gene: TRBV10-3
abundance: many
len: 14
j_gene: TRBJ2-1
CDR3aa: CAINQGQTYNEQFF
CDR3nt: TGTGCCATCAACCAAGGACAGACCTACAATGAGCAGTTCTTC

d_gene: .
v_gene: TRBV4-3
abundance: many
len: 17
j_gene: TRBJ2-4
CDR3aa: CASSQESAPGAKNIQYF
CDR3nt: TGCGCCAGCAGCCAAGAGAGCGCACCCGGTGCCAAAAACATTCAGTACTTC

d_gene: .
v_gene: TRBV6-2/TRBV6-3
abundance: many
len: 14
j_gene: TRBJ1-1
CDR3aa: CASRFLGMNTEAFF
CDR3nt: TGTGCCAGCAGGTTTTTGGGAATGAACACTGAAGCTTTCTTT

d_gene: .
v_gene: TRBV6-1
abundance: many
len: 16
j_gene: TRBJ2-1
CDR3aa: CASSVGGLPSVSLEFF
CDR3nt: TGTGCCAGCAGCGTCGGGGGGCTCCCGTCTGTTTCGCTCGAGTTCTTC

d_gene: .
v_gene: TRBV20-1
abundance: few
len: 11
j_gene: TRBJ1-5
CDR3aa: CSARALGPQHF
CDR3nt: TGCAGCGCCCGGGCGCTAGGGCCCCAGCATTTT

d_gene: TRBD1
v_gene: TRBV27
abundance: many
len: 17
j_gene: TRBJ2-6
CDR3aa: CASSLQGAPSGANVLTF
CDR3nt: TGTGCCAGCAGTTTACAGGGGGCCCCCTCTGGGGCCAACGTCCTGACTTTC

d_gene: .
v_gene: TRBV9
abundance: many
len: 14
j_gene: TRBJ2-2
CDR3aa: CASSWQGDTGELFF
CDR3nt: TGTGCCAGCAGTTGGCAGGGTGACACCGGGGAGCTGTTTTTT

d_gene: TRBD2
v_gene: TRBV20-1
abundance: .
len: 15
j_gene: TRBJ2-1
CDR3aa: CSARDLSGGAIEQFF
CDR3nt: TGCAGTGCTAGAGATTTAAGCGGGGGGGCTATTGAGCAGTTCTTC

d_gene: .
v_gene: TRBV20-1
abundance: .
len: 12
j_gene: TRBJ1-2
CDR3aa: CSARTNNYGYTF
CDR3nt: TGCAGTGCTAGAACAAATAACTATGGCTACACCTTC

d_gene: TRBD2
v_gene: TRBV6-5
abundance: .
len: 16
j_gene: TRBJ2-2
CDR3aa: CASSWTPGLVSGELFF
CDR3nt: TGTGCCAGCAGTTGGACCCCGGGACTAGTTTCCGGGGAGCTGTTTTTT

d_gene: .
v_gene: TRBV6-5
abundance: .
len: 14
j_gene: TRBJ1-1
CDR3aa: CASSYSTRATEAFF
CDR3nt: TGTGCCAGCAGTTACTCGACCAGGGCCACTGAAGCTTTCTTT

d_gene: .
v_gene: TRBV4-1
abundance: .
len: 11
j_gene: TRBJ2-5
CDR3aa: CASSRGEIQYF
CDR3nt: TGCGCCAGCAGCCGCGGGGAGATCCAGTACTTC

d_gene: .
v_gene: TRBV7-2
abundance: .
len: 16
j_gene: TRBJ2-5
CDR3aa: CASSARWDRSQETQYF
CDR3nt: TGTGCCAGCAGCGCAAGGTGGGACCGATCTCAAGAGACCCAGTACTTC

d_gene: TRBD2
v_gene: TRBV28
abundance: .
len: 15
j_gene: TRBJ2-3
CDR3aa: CASYPLAGVTDTQYF
CDR3nt: TGTGCCAGCTACCCTCTAGCGGGGGTCACAGATACGCAGTATTTT

d_gene: .
v_gene: TRBV28
abundance: .
len: 16
j_gene: TRBJ2-3
CDR3aa: CASTLTGGPSTDTQYF
CDR3nt: TGTGCCAGCACCTTAACTGGGGGGCCAAGCACAGATACGCAGTATTTT

d_gene: .
v_gene: TRBV25-1
abundance: many
len: 11
j_gene: TRBJ2-7
CDR3aa: CASSASYEQYF
CDR3nt: TGTGCCAGCAGTGCTTCCTACGAGCAGTACTTC

d_gene: TRBD1
v_gene: TRBV11-3
abundance: .
len: 17
j_gene: TRBJ1-1
CDR3aa: CASSLYRGGRMNTEAFF
CDR3nt: TGTGCCAGCAGCTTATACAGGGGAGGAAGGATGAACACTGAAGCTTTCTTT

d_gene: TRBD2
v_gene: TRBV20-1
abundance: .
len: 15
j_gene: TRBJ2-3
CDR3aa: CSARGGTSSRDTQYF
CDR3nt: TGCAGTGCTAGAGGGGGGACTAGCTCAAGGGATACGCAGTATTTT

d_gene: .
v_gene: TRBV7-2
abundance: .
len: 14
j_gene: TRBJ1-5
CDR3aa: CASSDRLPNQPQHF
CDR3nt: TGTGCCAGCAGCGACAGGCTTCCCAATCAGCCCCAGCATTTT

d_gene: .
v_gene: TRBV24-1
abundance: .
len: 16
j_gene: TRBJ1-6
CDR3aa: CATSDSLFSGNSPLHF
CDR3nt: TGTGCCACCAGTGATTCCTTATTTTCAGGGAATTCACCCCTCCACTTT

d_gene: .
v_gene: TRBV20-1
abundance: many
len: 13
j_gene: TRBJ1-5
CDR3aa: CSATERGGGPQHF
CDR3nt: TGCAGTGCTACTGAACGGGGGGGCGGTCCCCAGCATTTT

d_gene: .
v_gene: TRBV20-1
abundance: .
len: 13
j_gene: TRBJ1-2
CDR3aa: CSAREGRAYGYTF
CDR3nt: TGCAGTGCTAGAGAGGGACGGGCCTATGGCTACACCTTC

d_gene: .
v_gene: TRBV6-5
abundance: many
len: 13
j_gene: TRBJ1-2
CDR3aa: CASSYEGPYGYTF
CDR3nt: TGTGCCAGCAGTTACGAGGGGCCCTATGGCTACACCTTC

d_gene: TRBD2
v_gene: TRBV7-6
abundance: .
len: 16
j_gene: TRBJ2-1
CDR3aa: CASSLEPGTSLNEQFF
CDR3nt: TGTGCCAGCAGCTTAGAGCCCGGGACTAGTTTGAATGAGCAGTTCTTC

d_gene: .
v_gene: TRBV20-1
abundance: .
len: 13
j_gene: TRBJ1-6
CDR3aa: CSARKRGNSPLHF
CDR3nt: TGCAGTGCTAGGAAGCGGGGTAATTCACCCCTCCACTTT

d_gene: .
v_gene: TRBV6-5
abundance: few
len: 15
j_gene: TRBJ2-1
CDR3aa: CASSYSSNGYNEQFF
CDR3nt: TGTGCCAGCAGTTACTCGAGTAATGGCTACAATGAGCAGTTCTTC

d_gene: TRBD1
v_gene: TRBV7-2
abundance: .
len: 13
j_gene: TRBJ2-5
CDR3aa: CASRSTGTETQYF
CDR3nt: TGTGCCAGCAGGTCGACAGGGACAGAGACCCAGTACTTC

d_gene: .
v_gene: TRBV14
abundance: many
len: 15
j_gene: TRBJ1-1
CDR3aa: CASSQVPGWNTEAFF
CDR3nt: TGTGCCAGCAGCCAAGTTCCAGGCTGGAACACTGAAGCTTTCTTT

d_gene: .
v_gene: TRBV29-1
abundance: many
len: 14
j_gene: TRBJ1-2
CDR3aa: CSVVPITAYYGYTF
CDR3nt: TGCAGCGTTGTTCCCATTACGGCGTACTATGGCTACACCTTC

d_gene: .
v_gene: TRBV20-1
abundance: few
len: 16
j_gene: TRBJ1-6
CDR3aa: CSARLRGRIVNSPLHF
CDR3nt: TGCAGTGCTAGACTTCGTGGACGGATTGTTAATTCACCCCTCCACTTT

d_gene: .
v_gene: TRBV15
abundance: few
len: 13
j_gene: TRBJ2-1
CDR3aa: CATRFPRYNEQFF
CDR3nt: TGTGCCACCAGATTCCCACGATACAATGAGCAGTTCTTC

d_gene: .
v_gene: TRBV6-5
abundance: few
len: 15
j_gene: TRBJ2-2
CDR3aa: CASSYDGWGAGELFF
CDR3nt: TGTGCCAGCAGTTACGACGGGTGGGGGGCCGGGGAGCTGTTTTTT

d_gene: .
v_gene: TRBV6-5
abundance: few
len: 17
j_gene: TRBJ1-1
CDR3aa: CASSYSPLGQLNTEAFF
CDR3nt: TGTGCCAGCAGTTACTCCCCGCTCGGGCAGTTGAACACTGAAGCTTTCTTT

d_gene: .
v_gene: TRBV7-2
abundance: many
len: 13
j_gene: TRBJ2-5
CDR3aa: CASSLGQQETQYF
CDR3nt: TGTGCCAGCAGTTTAGGGCAGCAAGAGACCCAGTACTTC

d_gene: .
v_gene: TRBV13
abundance: .
len: 17
j_gene: TRBJ1-1
CDR3aa: CASSLEVSADTDTEAFF
CDR3nt: TGTGCCAGCAGCTTAGAAGTGTCGGCTGACACTGACACTGAAGCTTTCTTT

d_gene: TRBD1
v_gene: TRBV7-8
abundance: few
len: 14
j_gene: TRBJ1-5
CDR3aa: CASRLTGVHQPQHF
CDR3nt: TGTGCCAGCAGACTGACAGGGGTACATCAGCCCCAGCATTTT

d_gene: .
v_gene: TRBV20-1
abundance: few
len: 13
j_gene: TRBJ1-5
CDR3aa: CSARGGEDQPQHF
CDR3nt: TGCAGTGCCCGCGGGGGGGAGGATCAGCCCCAGCATTTT

d_gene: .
v_gene: TRBV24-1
abundance: few
len: 13
j_gene: TRBJ2-6
CDR3aa: CATRGSGANVLTF
CDR3nt: TGTGCCACCAGAGGCTCTGGGGCCAACGTCCTGACTTTC

d_gene: TRBD1
v_gene: TRBV29-1
abundance: .
len: 13
j_gene: TRBJ1-4
CDR3aa: CSVSTGGNEKLFF
CDR3nt: TGCAGCGTATCGACAGGGGGTAATGAAAAACTGTTTTTT